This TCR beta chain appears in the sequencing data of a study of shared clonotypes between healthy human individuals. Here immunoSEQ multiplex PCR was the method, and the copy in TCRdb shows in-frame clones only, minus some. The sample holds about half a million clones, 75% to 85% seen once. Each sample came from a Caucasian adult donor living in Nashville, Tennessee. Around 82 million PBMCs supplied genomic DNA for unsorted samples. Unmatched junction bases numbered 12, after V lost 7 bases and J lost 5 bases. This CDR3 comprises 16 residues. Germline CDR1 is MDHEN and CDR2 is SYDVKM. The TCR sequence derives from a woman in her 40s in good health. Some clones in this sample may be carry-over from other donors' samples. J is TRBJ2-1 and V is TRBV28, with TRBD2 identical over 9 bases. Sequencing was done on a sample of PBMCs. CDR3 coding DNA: TGTGCCAGCACTCGATTAGCGGGAGAAGGTGACAATGAGCAGTTCTTC. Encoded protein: CASTRLAGEGDNEQFF.